The entry below describes one T cell receptor beta chain. In the authors' workflow: Scientists estimated how many nucleated cells there were by amplifying reference gene primers. The protocol was immunoSEQ multiplex PCR, while the TCRdb copy is restricted to in-frame clones and leaves out a portion. D and trimming come from the DNA, and the V and J calls and clone size come from that table. The sample holds approximately 130,000 clones, approximately 89% seen once. The data belong to a study of blood T cell repertoires in COVID-19. Looking at the study overall: Donors in the United States, Italy and Spain gave samples during acute or convalescent COVID-19. The cDNA or gDNA used as material had been derived from T cells, B-cell-depleted T cells, or PBMCs.

Trimming took 7 bases from V and 2 from J, leaving 16 bases between them. The CDR3 spans 15 residues. Germline-derived CDR1 and CDR2 are SGHNT and YYREEE (reference sequence). This chain links TRBV5-4 with TRBJ2-4; D possibly corresponds to TRBD2 (6 bases). Material: peripheral blood. The sequence came from a human donor in a cohort sampled during active COVID-19. Written as DNA, the CDR3 is TGTGCCAGCTCTCTGGAGGGGAACTCCAAAAACATTCAGTACTTC. Its translation: CASSLEGNSKNIQYF.